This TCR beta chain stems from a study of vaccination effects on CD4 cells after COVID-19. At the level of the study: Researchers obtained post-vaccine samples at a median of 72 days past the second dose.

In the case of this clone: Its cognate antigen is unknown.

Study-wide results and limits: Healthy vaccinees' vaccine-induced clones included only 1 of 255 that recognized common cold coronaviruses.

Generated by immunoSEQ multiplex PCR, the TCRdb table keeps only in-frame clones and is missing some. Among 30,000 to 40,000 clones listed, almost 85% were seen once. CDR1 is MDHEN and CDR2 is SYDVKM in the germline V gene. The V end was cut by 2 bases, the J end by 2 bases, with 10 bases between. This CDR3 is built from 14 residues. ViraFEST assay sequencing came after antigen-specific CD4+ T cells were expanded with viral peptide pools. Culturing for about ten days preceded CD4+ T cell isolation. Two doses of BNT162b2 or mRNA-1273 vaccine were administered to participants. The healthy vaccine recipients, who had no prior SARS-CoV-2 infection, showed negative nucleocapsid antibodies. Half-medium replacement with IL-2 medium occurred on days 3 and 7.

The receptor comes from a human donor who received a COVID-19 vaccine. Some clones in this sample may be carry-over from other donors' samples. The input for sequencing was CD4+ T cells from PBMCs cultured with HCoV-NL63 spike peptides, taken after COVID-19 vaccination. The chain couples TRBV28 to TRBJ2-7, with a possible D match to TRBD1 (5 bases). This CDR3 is CASSLGRVAYEQYV. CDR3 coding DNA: TGTGCCAGCAGTTTAGGCAGGGTGGCCTACGAGCAGTACGTC.